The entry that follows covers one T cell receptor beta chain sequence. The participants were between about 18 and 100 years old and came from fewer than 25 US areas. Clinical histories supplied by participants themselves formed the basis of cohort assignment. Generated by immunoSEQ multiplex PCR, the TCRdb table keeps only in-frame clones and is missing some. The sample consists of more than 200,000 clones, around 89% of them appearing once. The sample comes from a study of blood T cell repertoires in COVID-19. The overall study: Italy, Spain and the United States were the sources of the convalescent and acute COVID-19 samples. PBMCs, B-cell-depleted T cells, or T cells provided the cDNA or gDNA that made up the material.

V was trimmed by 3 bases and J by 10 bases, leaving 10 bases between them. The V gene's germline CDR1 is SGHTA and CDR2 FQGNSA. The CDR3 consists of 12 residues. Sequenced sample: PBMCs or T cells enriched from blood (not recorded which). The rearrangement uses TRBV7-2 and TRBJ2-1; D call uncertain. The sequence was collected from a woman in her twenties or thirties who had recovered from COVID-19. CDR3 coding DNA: TGTGCCAGCAGCTTCCCCTCCCCCGAGCAGTTCTTC. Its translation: CASSFPSPEQFF.